This is a list of T cell receptor beta chains from one sample in a study of blood T cell repertoires in COVID-19. Generated by immunoSEQ multiplex PCR, the TCRdb table keeps only in-frame clones and is missing some. The sample contains around 250,000 clones, about 87% of which appear only once. The specimen was PBMCs or T cells enriched from blood (not recorded which). The receptors were sampled from a woman in her forties with acute COVID-19. The conserved cysteine and the conserved F or W are not part of the CDR3 here. Fields, in order: V gene, J gene, CDR3 protein.

TRBV19	TRBJ2-7	ASSIKGQGVYEQY
TRBV7-9	TRBJ1-4	ASSSPGAGRNEKLF
TRBV5-5	TRBJ1-3	ASSVAGTAGNTIY
TRBV4-2	TRBJ1-2	ASSQDGTALNYGYT
TRBV4-3	TRBJ1-4	ASSAPGGLGEKLF
TRBV27	TRBJ2-1	ASSLRGREGHNEQF
TRBV11-3	TRBJ2-1	ASSLVARRQF
TRBV27	TRBJ1-5	ASSPRGSYQPQH
TRBV7-2	TRBJ1-1	ASSAGWNTEAF
TRBV7-9	TRBJ1-1	ASSEPGIDDFATEAF
TRBV28	TRBJ1-5	ASRSVDREQPQH
TRBV19	TRBJ1-3	ATKVTLGNTIY
TRBV28	TRBJ1-5	ASSSDREFFNQPQH
TRBV28	TRBJ1-6	ASGRGQNSPLH
TRBV7-8	TRBJ1-5	ASSRDDRANQPQH
TRBV6-5	TRBJ1-2	ASEDRAYGYT
TRBV15	TRBJ1-5	ATSRPITRAGNQPQH
TRBV27	TRBJ2-1	ASSDGAYNEQF
TRBV11-3	TRBJ2-1	ASLVKREVFYNEQF
TRBV28	TRBJ1-5	ASSLGQGAYQPQH
TRBV7-9	TRBJ1-2	ASSSQAT
TRBV29-1	TRBJ1-5	SAKVGTANQPQH
TRBV5-1	TRBJ2-7	ASSLGEGLRAYEQY
TRBV7-9	TRBJ2-2	ASSPEVEGKAGELF
TRBV27	TRBJ2-7	ASSPGWGTPFLAGELREQY
TRBV27	TRBJ1-2	ASSFEGNYGYT
TRBV4-1	TRBJ1-1	ASSQTGTENTEAF
TRBV28	TRBJ2-1	ASSLSASGRTYEQF